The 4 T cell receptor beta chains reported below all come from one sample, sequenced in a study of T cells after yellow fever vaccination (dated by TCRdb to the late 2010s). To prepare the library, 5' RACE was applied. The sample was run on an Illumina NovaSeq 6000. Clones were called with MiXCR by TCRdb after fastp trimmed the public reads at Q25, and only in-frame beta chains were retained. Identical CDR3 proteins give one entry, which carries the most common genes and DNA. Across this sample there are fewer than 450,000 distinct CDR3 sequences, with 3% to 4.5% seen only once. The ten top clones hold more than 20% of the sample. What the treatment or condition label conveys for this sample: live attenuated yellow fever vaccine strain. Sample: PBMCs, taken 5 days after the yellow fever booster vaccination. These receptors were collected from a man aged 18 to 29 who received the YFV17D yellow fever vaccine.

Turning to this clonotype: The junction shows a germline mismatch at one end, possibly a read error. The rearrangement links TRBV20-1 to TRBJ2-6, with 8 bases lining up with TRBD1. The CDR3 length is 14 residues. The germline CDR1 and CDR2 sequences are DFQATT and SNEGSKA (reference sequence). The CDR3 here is CSAPKQQGDNVLTF. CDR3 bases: TGCAGTGCGCCGAAACAACAGGGGGACAACGTCCTGACTTTC.

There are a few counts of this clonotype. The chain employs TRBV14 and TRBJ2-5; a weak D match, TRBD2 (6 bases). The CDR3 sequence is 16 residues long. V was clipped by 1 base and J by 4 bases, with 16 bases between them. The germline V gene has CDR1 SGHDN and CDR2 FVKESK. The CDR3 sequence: CASSQVMSISGETQYF. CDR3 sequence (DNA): TGTGCCAGCAGCCAAGTGATGTCCATTAGCGGAGAGACCCAGTACTTC.

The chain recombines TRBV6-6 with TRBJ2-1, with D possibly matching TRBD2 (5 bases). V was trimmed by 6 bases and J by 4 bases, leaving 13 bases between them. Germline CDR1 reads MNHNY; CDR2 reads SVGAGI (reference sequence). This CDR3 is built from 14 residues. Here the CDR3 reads CASRRPGTYNEQFF. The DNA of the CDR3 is TGTGCCAGCAGAAGACCGGGAACATACAATGAGCAGTTCTTC.

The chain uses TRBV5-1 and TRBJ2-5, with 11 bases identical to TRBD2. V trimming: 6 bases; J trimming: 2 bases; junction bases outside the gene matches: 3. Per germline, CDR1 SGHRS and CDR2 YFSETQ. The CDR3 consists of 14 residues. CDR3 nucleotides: TGCGCCAGCACAGTAGCGGGGGGGCAAGAGACCCAGTACTTC. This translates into CASTVAGGQETQYF.